This T cell receptor beta chain was sequenced during a study of cytomegalovirus exposure and HLA in healthy donors. This CDR3 region has 13 residues. Per the germline V gene, CDR1 is WNHNN and CDR2 is SYGVQD (reference sequence). The ends were cut back, 3 bases at V and 2 bases at J, with 7 bases in the middle. Study conclusions and caveats: Immune exposure information available was restricted to CMV serostatus. An apparent linkage of common viral pathogens to several of the most significant clusters emerged in a later analysis.

Primers: 60 Vbeta forward and 13 Jbeta reverse. The table came from immunoSEQ multiplex PCR; TCRdb's copy has only in-frame clones and leaves some out. The sample lists some 180,000 clones; roughly 80% were seen once. This clone was seen only a few times. The antigen remains unidentified. This receptor was obtained from a male donor in good health and CMV-seronegative. The chain joins TRBV10-1 to TRBJ1-1, with no clear D. Source material: PBMCs. This chain's CDR3 is CASSENTNTEAFF. Written as DNA, the CDR3 is TGCGCCAGCAGTGAAAACACCAACACTGAAGCTTTCTTT.